This TCR beta chain emerged from a study of T cells in Graves' hyperthyroidism and ophthalmopathy. Study background: Blood was drawn when the patient was first diagnosed and still untreated. Study-wide findings and caveats: Ophthalmopathy was identified by the model a median roughly six months ahead of onset.

Using around 10 ml of fresh peripheral blood, PBMCs were prepared. This CDR3 has 15 amino acids. V was trimmed by 1 base and J by 5 bases, leaving 15 bases between them. Looked up from germline, CDR1 is SGHVS and CDR2 is FQNEAQ. With regard to this clonotype: Its antigen is unknown.

TCR beta CDR3 region amplification was performed from RNA transcripts. In the first-round RT-PCR of the TCR CDR3, the HTBI primer set was used. TCRdb analysed the multiplex PCR reads with MiXCR anew, one entry per CDR3 protein. The data show about 500,000 distinct CDR3 sequences, 15% to 20% seen once. The sample was blood. The genes are TRBV7-8 and TRBJ2-7; maybe TRBD1 (7 bases). The TCR originated in a woman younger than 45 with Graves' ophthalmopathy. The CDR3 DNA is TGTGCCAGCAGCTTAGGCGACGGAGGGGGCAACGAGCAGTACTTC. It encodes CASSLGDGGGNEQYF.